The entry below gives a single TCR beta chain sequence along with its context. Its antigen is still unknown. This sample is drawn from a study of OX40 agonist ivuxolimab in advanced cancers. General study results and limits: The expanded peripheral T cells' antigen specificity was not determined. Dose levels from 0.1 to 3.0 mg/kg saw CD4+ and CD8+ blood T cells expand clonally by week 6. In general, CD8+ T cells held more expanded clones than CD4+ did, on average.

The length of the CDR3 is 18 residues. Trimming stripped 4 bases from V and 4 bases from J, with 26 bases between. Germline V lookup: CDR1 SGHTS, CDR2 YDEGEE. Here immunoSEQ multiplex PCR was the method, and the copy in TCRdb shows in-frame clones only, minus some. The profile covers some 86,000 clones, with less than 95% appearing a single time and approximately 0.3% taken by the ten largest. The genes are TRBV5-8 and TRBJ1-1, with D maybe TRBD1 (5 bases). Sample: CD4+ or CD8+ T cells sorted from blood, taken in a trial of the OX40 agonist ivuxolimab. The TCR originated in an adult with an advanced solid tumor such as melanoma, head and neck, liver or kidney cancer. The CDR3 loop is CASSQLAGTDIISTEAFF. The DNA of the CDR3 is TGTGCCAGCAGCCAATTAGCTGGGACGGACATAATAAGCACTGAAGCTTTCTTT. The full variable domain, rest sourced from reference TRBV5-8 and TRBJ1-1, is EAGVTQSPTHLIKTRGQQATLRCSPISGHTSVYWYQQALGLGLQFLLWYDEGEERNRGNFPPRFSGRQFPNYSSELNVNALELEDSALYLCASSQLAGTDIISTEAFFGQGTRLTVV.